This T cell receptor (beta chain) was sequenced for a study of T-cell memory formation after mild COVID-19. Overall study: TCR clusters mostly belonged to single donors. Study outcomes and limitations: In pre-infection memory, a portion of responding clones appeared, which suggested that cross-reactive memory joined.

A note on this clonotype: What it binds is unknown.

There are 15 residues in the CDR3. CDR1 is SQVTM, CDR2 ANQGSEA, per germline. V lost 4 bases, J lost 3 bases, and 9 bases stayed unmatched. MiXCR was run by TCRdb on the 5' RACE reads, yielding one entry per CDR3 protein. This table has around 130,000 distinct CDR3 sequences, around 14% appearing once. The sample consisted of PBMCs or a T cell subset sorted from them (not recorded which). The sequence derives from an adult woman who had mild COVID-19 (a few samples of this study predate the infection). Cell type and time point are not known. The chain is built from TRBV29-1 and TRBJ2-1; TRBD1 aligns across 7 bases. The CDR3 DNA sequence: TGCAGCGTTGTTTTAGAGGGGGCCAACTACAATGAGCAGTTCTTC. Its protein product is CSVVLEGANYNEQFF.